This T cell receptor (beta chain) was identified during a study of CD4 T cells in relation to SARS-CoV-2 and coronaviruses. Turning to the study itself: The negative reference was HIV-1 Nef peptide pool or peptide-free culture. General study points: Each donor contributed either pre-pandemic or post-infection samples, not both. In around 60% of donors, memory CD4+ clonotypes crossrecognized SARS-CoV-2 and at least one common cold coronavirus spike.

The table came from immunoSEQ multiplex PCR; TCRdb's copy has only in-frame clones and leaves some out. The table lists about 22,000 clones, roughly 72% of them singletons. CD4+ T cells from unexposed donors were obtained before the COVID-19 pandemic (2011-2018). The cells were cultured for 10 days before CD4+ T cells were isolated. Cells permitting, SARS-CoV-2 S/N and four cold-coronavirus spikes were tested on unexposed-donor CD4+ T cells. Trimming took 4 bases from V and 0 from J; bases not matched to a gene: 6. The germline gives CDR1 SGHTS, CDR2 YDEGEE. This CDR3 comprises 16 residues. About this clone: The antigen remains unidentified.

This chain joins TRBV5-8 and TRBJ2-3; TRBD1 matches at 9 bases. The sequenced sample consisted of CD4+ T cells from PBMCs, cultured in vitro. This clonotype originated in a human donor in good health. CDR3 bases: TGTGCCAGCAGCCGGGACAGGGACTATAGCACAGATACGCAGTATTTT. Translated, it gives CASSRDRDYSTDTQYF.